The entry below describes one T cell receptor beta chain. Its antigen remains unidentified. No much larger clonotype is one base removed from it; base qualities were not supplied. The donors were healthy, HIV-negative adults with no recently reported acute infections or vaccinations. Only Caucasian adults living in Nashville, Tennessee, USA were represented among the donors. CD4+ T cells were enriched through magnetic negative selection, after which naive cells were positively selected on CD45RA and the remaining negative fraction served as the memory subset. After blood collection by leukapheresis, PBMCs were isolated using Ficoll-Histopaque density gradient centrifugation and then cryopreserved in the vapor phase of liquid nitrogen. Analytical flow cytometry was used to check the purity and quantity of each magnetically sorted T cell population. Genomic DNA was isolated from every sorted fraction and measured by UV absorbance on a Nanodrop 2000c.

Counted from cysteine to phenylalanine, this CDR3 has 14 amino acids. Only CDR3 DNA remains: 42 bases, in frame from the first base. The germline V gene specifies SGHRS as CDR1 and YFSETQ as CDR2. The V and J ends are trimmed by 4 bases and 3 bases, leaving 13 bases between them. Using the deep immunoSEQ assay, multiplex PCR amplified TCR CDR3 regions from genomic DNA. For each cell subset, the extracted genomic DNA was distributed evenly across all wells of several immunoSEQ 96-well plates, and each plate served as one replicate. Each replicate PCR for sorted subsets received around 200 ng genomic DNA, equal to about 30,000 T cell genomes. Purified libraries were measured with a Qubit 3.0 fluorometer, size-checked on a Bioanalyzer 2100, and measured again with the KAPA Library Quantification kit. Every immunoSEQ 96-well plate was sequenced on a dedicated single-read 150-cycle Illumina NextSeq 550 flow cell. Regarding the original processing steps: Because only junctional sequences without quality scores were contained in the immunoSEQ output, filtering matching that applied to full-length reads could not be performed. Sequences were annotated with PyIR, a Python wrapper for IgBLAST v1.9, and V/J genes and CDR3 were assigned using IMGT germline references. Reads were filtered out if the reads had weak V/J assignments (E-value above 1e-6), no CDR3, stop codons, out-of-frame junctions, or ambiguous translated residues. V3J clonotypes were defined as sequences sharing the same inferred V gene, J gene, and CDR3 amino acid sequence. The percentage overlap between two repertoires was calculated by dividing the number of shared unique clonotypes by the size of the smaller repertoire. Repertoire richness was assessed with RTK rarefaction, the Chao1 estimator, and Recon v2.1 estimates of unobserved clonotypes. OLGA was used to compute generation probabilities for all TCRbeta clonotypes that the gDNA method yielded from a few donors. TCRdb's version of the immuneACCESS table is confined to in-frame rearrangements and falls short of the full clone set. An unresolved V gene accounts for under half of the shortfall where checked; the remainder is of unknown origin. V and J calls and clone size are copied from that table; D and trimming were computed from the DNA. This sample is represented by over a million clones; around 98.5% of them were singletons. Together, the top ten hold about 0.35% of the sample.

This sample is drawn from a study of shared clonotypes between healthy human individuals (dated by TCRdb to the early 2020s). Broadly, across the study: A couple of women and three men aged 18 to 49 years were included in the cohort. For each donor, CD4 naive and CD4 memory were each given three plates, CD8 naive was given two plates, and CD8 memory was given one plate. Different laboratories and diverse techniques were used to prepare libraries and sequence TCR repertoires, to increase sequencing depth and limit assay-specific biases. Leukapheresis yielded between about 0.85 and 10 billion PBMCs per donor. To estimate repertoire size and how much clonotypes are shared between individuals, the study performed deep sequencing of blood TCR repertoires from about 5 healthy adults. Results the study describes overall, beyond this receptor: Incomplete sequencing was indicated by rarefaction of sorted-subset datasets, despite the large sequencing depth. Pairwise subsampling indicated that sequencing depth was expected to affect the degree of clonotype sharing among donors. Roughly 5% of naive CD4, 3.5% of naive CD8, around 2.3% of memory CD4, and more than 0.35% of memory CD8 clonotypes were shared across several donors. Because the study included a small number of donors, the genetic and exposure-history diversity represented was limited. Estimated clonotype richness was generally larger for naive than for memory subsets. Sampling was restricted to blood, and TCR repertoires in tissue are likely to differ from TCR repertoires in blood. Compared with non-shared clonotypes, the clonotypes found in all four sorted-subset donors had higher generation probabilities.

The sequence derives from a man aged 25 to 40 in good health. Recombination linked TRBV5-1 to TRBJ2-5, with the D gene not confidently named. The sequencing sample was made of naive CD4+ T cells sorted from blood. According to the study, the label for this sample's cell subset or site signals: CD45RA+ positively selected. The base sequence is TGCGCCAGCAGCCCCCGAACGGCCGAAGAGACCCAGTACTTC. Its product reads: CASSPRTAEETQYF. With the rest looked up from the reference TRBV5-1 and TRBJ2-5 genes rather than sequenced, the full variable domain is KAGVTQTPRYLIKTRGQQVTLSCSPISGHRSVSWYQQTPGQGLQFLFEYFSETQRNKGNFPGRFSGRQFSNSRSEMNVSTLELGDSALYLCASSPRTAEETQYFGPGTRLLVL.